Following are 29 T cell receptor beta chains from one sample sequenced in a study of regulatory T cells in long-lasting Graves disease. Time point described: newly diagnosed GD, antithyroid drugs for less than 3 months. Following extraction of RNA from PBMCs, that RNA was used to make the TCR library. The TCR beta library used iRepertoire HTBI primers with Arm-PCR amplification of CDR3. TCRdb re-analysed the multiplex PCR reads in MiXCR, keeping a single row per CDR3 protein. The data show more than 450,000 distinct CDR3 sequences, 12% seen once. The sample was also reused in another study, on T cells in Graves' hyperthyroidism and ophthalmopathy.

The sequences come from peripheral blood mononuclear cells (PBMCs), collected at new diagnosis, from a patient treated with antithyroid drugs. These receptors were collected from a woman in her twenties or thirties with Graves disease.

This clonotype was observed a handful of times. The chain has TRBV24-1 and TRBJ2-5, with D perhaps being TRBD1 or TRBD2 (5 bases each). The V end was cut by 7 bases, the J end by 7 bases, with 12 bases between. From germline, CDR1 is KGHDR and CDR2 SFDVKD. The CDR3 length is 12 residues. CDR3 loop: CATRGPQGTQYF. The CDR3 nucleotides read TGTGCCACCAGGGGACCCCAGGGGACCCAGTACTTC.

The chain carries TRBV7-9 and TRBJ1-1; 10 bases fit TRBD1. Per germline, CDR1 SEHNR and CDR2 FQNEAQ (reference sequence). This CDR3 region has 17 residues. With V trimmed by 5 bases and J by 0 bases, 9 bases remained unmatched. The CDR3 nucleotides read TGTGCCAGCAGCCGGATCGGACAGGGGGTTCTGAACACTGAAGCTTTCTTT. It is translated as CASSRIGQGVLNTEAFF.

In its sample, this clonotype was seen many times. The chain couples TRBV11-3 to TRBJ2-3; D tentatively fits TRBD1 or TRBD2 (6 bases each). Germline CDR1 SGHNT, CDR2 YENEEA. V was clipped by 1 base and J by 3 bases, with 20 bases between them. CDR3 size: 18 residues. The CDR3 bases are TGTGCCAGCAGCTTAGTGTTGGCGGCGGGACAAAGGACAGATACGCAGTATTTT. It translates to CASSLVLAAGQRTDTQYF.

This clonotype was counted ten times or more. The chain links TRBV19 to TRBJ1-6; D remains unclear. The CDR3 is made up of 18 amino acids. The germline V and J ends were trimmed by 3 bases and 1 base, with 16 bases remaining between them. Per germline, CDR1 LNHDA and CDR2 SQIVND (reference sequence). The CDR3 DNA is TGTGCCAGTAGTATTTTCTGGGCCGAAGGTTCCTATAATTCACCCCTCCACTTT. Its translation: CASSIFWAEGSYNSPLHF.

The J gene is TRBJ1-2, the V gene TRBV18, with D possibly TRBD1 on 6 matching bases. V lost 8 bases and J lost 1, with 17 bases in between. Germline V gene data show CDR1 as KGHSH and CDR2 as LQKENI. CDR3 size: 15 residues. The CDR3 here is CASTRQATLNYGYTF. Here the CDR3 DNA reads TGTGCCAGCACCCGACAGGCGACACTTAACTATGGCTACACCTTC.

The J gene is TRBJ2-1, the V gene TRBV7-6, with TRBD2 matching over 10 bases. Germline values: CDR1 SGHVS, CDR2 FNYEAQ. V lost 2 bases to trimming and J lost 9 bases; unmatched junction nucleotides: 19. The CDR3 sequence is 19 residues long. CDR3: CASSLRWEREGFGDTEQFF. In DNA form, the CDR3 reads TGTGCCAGCAGCTTAAGGTGGGAGCGGGAGGGGTTCGGCGATACTGAGCAGTTCTTC.

A few counts support this clonotype. The chain recombines TRBV24-1 with TRBJ2-1; weak D call: TRBD2 (5 bases). Germline V gives CDR1 KGHDR, CDR2 SFDVKD. The CDR3 runs to 13 residues. The V and J ends lost 4 bases and 10 bases respectively, with 13 bases between them. DNA of the CDR3: TGTGCCACCAGTGAGCGGGCCAGCCACGAGCAGTTCTTC. Translated, it gives CATSERASHEQFF.

This clonotype was counted ten times or more. The chain combines TRBV20-1 with TRBJ2-2; 8 nucleotides agree with TRBD2. Germline trimming cut 4 bases from V and 6 bases from J; bases unmatched to any gene: 7. This CDR3 has 14 residues. Per germline, CDR1 DFQATT and CDR2 SNEGSKA (reference sequence). CDR3 region: CSANRREVPGELFF. The CDR3 DNA sequence: TGCAGTGCTAATCGGCGGGAGGTCCCCGGGGAGCTGTTTTTT.

At least ten counts were recorded for this clonotype. The chain employs TRBV10-3 and TRBJ2-7; 7 bases match TRBD2. From germline, CDR1 is ENHRY and CDR2 SYGVKD. Trimming took 6 bases from V and 3 from J; bases not matched to a gene: 2. The CDR3 spans 12 residues. The CDR3 reads CAISASGYEQYF. CDR3 in DNA: TGTGCCATCAGCGCTAGCGGCTACGAGCAGTACTTC.

This clonotype was seen many times. This chain uses TRBV6-1 with TRBJ2-7; D ambiguous. The CDR3 spans 13 residues. V was clipped by 4 bases and J by 2 bases, with 9 bases between them. Germline V gene lookup returns CDR1 MNHNS and CDR2 SASEGT. The CDR3 coding sequence is TGTGCCAGCAGTGTCGGACGGACCTACGAGCAGTACTTC. This sequence encodes CASSVGRTYEQYF.

This clonotype was picked up many times. The gene calls are TRBV5-1 and TRBJ2-3; 10 bases map to TRBD2. The CDR3 is 17 residues long. Trimming removed 4 bases from V and 5 bases from J; junction bases left unmatched: 13. In germline, CDR1 is SGHRS, CDR2 YFSETQ. In DNA, the CDR3 is TGCGCCAGCAGCACCTTGGAGAGCGGGAGGGCCGGAGATACGCAGTATTTT. It encodes CASSTLESGRAGDTQYF.

This clonotype was recorded at least ten times. The V call is TRBV15, the J call TRBJ2-5; no clear D. Trimming took off 8 bases at V and 7 bases at J, with 17 bases between the two ends. The CDR3 runs to 13 residues. CDR1 is LNHNV and CDR2 is YYDKDF in the germline V gene (reference sequence). For the CDR3, the DNA is TGTGCCACCGGAAAAGTAAGGGATGTGACCCAGTACTTC. The encoded protein is CATGKVRDVTQYF. Full variable domain (missing parts from reference TRBV15 and TRBJ2-5): DAMVIQNPRYQVTQFGKPVTLSCSQTLNHNVMYWYQQKSSQAPKLLFHYYDKDFNNEADTPDNFQSRRPNTSFCFLDIRSPGLGDTAMYLCATGKVRDVTQYFGPGTRLLVL.

This clonotype has more than one count but fewer than ten. The genes are TRBV7-2 and TRBJ2-7; TRBD2 aligns across 9 bases. From germline, CDR1 is SGHTA and CDR2 FQGNSA. The V segment lost 2 bases and the J segment 5 bases; nucleotides outside the gene matches: 7. The CDR3 covers 15 residues. CDR3 loop: CASSLISGSIHEQYF. DNA for the CDR3: TGTGCCAGCAGCTTAATTAGCGGGAGTATCCACGAGCAGTACTTC.

The gene calls are TRBV20-1 and TRBJ1-4; D is unclear. Germline-derived CDR1 and CDR2 are DFQATT and SNEGSKA (reference sequence). Trimming left V 6 bases short and J 0 bases short, with 17 bases between. The CDR3 is 16 amino acids. The CDR3 DNA is TGCAGTGCGCTACACAGATTACATGCAACTAATGAAAAACTGTTTTTT. It yields the protein CSALHRLHATNEKLFF.

This clonotype has ten or more counts. The rearrangement joins TRBV20-1 to TRBJ2-3; D might be TRBD1 or TRBD2, each matching 5 bases. The CDR3 totals 15 residues. Germline V CDR1 and CDR2: DFQATT, SNEGSKA (reference sequence). Trimming took 0 bases from V and 4 from J, leaving 14 bases between them. CDR3: CSARDPRGPADTQYF. CDR3 nucleotides: TGCAGTGCTAGAGATCCCCGGGGCCCGGCAGATACGCAGTATTTT.

This clonotype was counted between two and nine times. V is TRBV29-1 and J is TRBJ1-2, with no clear D. The germline gives CDR1 SQVTM, CDR2 ANQGSEA. The CDR3 spans 14 residues. Trimming took 3 bases from V and 3 from J, leaving 14 bases between them. The CDR3 protein is CSVERPGLYYGYTF. The CDR3 DNA sequence: TGCAGCGTTGAGCGGCCCGGACTTTACTATGGCTACACCTTC.

This clonotype was seen more than once but under ten times. This rearrangement joins TRBV6-1 to TRBJ2-7; 8 bases are shared with TRBD2. The CDR3 sequence is 10 residues long. V gave up 8 bases and J gave up 7 bases; unmatched junction bases: 1. CDR1 and CDR2 from the germline V gene are MNHNS and SASEGT. The CDR3 region has the DNA TGTGCCAGCGGGACTAGGGAGCAGTACTTC. It codes for CASGTREQYF.

This clonotype occurred many times. The chain couples TRBV2 to TRBJ1-5, with 8 bases matching TRBD1. CDR1 and CDR2 (germline): SNHLY, FYNNEI. There are 16 residues in the CDR3. V shed 6 bases and J 9 bases; nucleotides not matched to a gene: 16. CDR3 residues: CASSEMAGGMWGPQHF. The CDR3 DNA reads TGTGCCAGCAGCGAAATGGCAGGGGGCATGTGGGGGCCCCAGCATTTT.

At least ten counts were recorded for this clonotype. The chain is built from TRBV20-1 and TRBJ2-7; 8 bases line up with TRBD2. V shed 4 bases, J shed 7 bases, and the junction held 12 bases outside the gene matches. The V gene's germline CDR1 is DFQATT and CDR2 SNEGSKA (reference sequence). The CDR3 sequence is 14 residues long. The CDR3 region is CSATRPSGRGEQYF. The DNA of the CDR3 is TGCAGTGCTACTCGTCCTAGCGGGCGAGGGGAGCAGTACTTC.

This clonotype showed up many times. This chain connects TRBV28 to TRBJ1-4, with a weak D call TRBD1 (5 bases). The ends were cut back, 6 bases at V and 6 bases at J, with 17 bases in the middle. The germline V gene has CDR1 MDHEN and CDR2 SYDVKM. The CDR3 is 15 residues long. In DNA, the CDR3 is TGTGCCAGCAGGGGAAGGGGCGCCGACTATGAAAAACTGTTTTTT. Translation gives CASRGRGADYEKLFF. Full variable domain (remainder filled in from reference TRBV28 and TRBJ1-4): DVKVTQSSRYLVKRTGEKVFLECVQDMDHENMFWYRQDPGLGLRLIYFSYDVKMKEKGDIPEGYSVSREKKERFSLILESASTNQTSMYLCASRGRGADYEKLFFGSGTQLSVL.

This clonotype was seen at least ten times. The chain combines TRBV19 with TRBJ1-2, with D perhaps TRBD1 (5 bases). The CDR3 consists of 12 residues. Per germline, CDR1 LNHDA and CDR2 SQIVND (reference sequence). V lost 10 bases, J lost 5 bases, and 14 bases lay in between. The CDR3 bases are TGTGCCACAAAACCGGGGGGGTATGGCTACACCTTC. Protein product: CATKPGGYGYTF.

For the CDR3, the DNA is TGTGCCAGCAGCCACCGCGGGGGGGATGGTGTCGGGGAGCAGTTCTTC. This translates into CASSHRGGDGVGEQFF. The J gene is TRBJ2-1, the V gene TRBV7-6, with 9 bases fitting TRBD2. Germline V gene lookup returns CDR1 SGHVS and CDR2 FNYEAQ. The CDR3 contains 16 residues. Losses at the gene ends were 5 bases for V and 10 bases for J; bases not matched to a gene: 15.

The J gene is TRBJ1-5, the V gene TRBV7-9; possibly TRBD1 for D (5 bases). Trimming stripped 5 bases from V and 7 bases from J, with 9 bases between. The germline V gene has CDR1 SEHNR and CDR2 FQNEAQ (reference sequence). The CDR3 length is 12 residues. The CDR3 sequence: CASSPGEQPQHF. DNA of the CDR3: TGTGCCAGCAGCCCGGGGGAACAGCCCCAGCATTTT.

This clonotype was counted at least ten times. The J gene is TRBJ1-1, the V gene TRBV12-5; D gene unclear. Trimming removed 0 bases at V and 0 bases at J, with 14 bases between. CDR3 size: 17 residues. In germline, CDR1 is LGHNT, CDR2 FRNRAP. The CDR3 sequence: CASGLVVNGRLNTEAFF. In DNA, the CDR3 is TGTGCTAGTGGTTTGGTCGTTAACGGCAGGTTGAACACTGAAGCTTTCTTT.

The rearrangement joins TRBV29-1 to TRBJ2-7, with a possible D match to TRBD1 (6 bases). CDR1 and CDR2 (germline): SQVTM, ANQGSEA. This CDR3 has 13 residues. Trimming removed 0 bases from V and 5 bases from J, with 11 bases in between. The DNA for the CDR3 is TGCAGCGTTGAAGATCAGAACAGGGACGAGCAGTACTTC. Translation: CSVEDQNRDEQYF.

This clonotype was counted a few times. The genes are TRBV9 and TRBJ2-1; TRBD1 is a possible D gene (5 bases). Trimming removed 0 bases from V and 2 bases from J, with 12 bases in between. This CDR3 has 16 residues. Looked up from germline, CDR1 is SGDLS and CDR2 is YYNGEE. The CDR3 region is CASSVGGATAYNEQFF. CDR3 DNA sequence: TGTGCCAGCAGCGTAGGTGGGGCCACCGCCTACAATGAGCAGTTCTTC. Full variable domain (rest looked up from reference TRBV9 and TRBJ2-1): DSGVTQTPKHLITATGQRVTLRCSPRSGDLSVYWYQQSLDQGLQFLIQYYNGEERAKGNILERFSAQQFPDLHSELNLSSLELGDSALYFCASSVGGATAYNEQFFGPGTRLTVL.

The chain uses TRBV7-9 and TRBJ2-1; possible D gene TRBD1, 6 bases. This CDR3 is built from 13 residues. The V gene lost 5 bases and the J gene lost 10 bases, with 15 bases spanning the gap. The germline CDR1 and CDR2 sequences are SEHNR and FQNEAQ (reference sequence). The CDR3 DNA sequence: TGTGCCAGCAGCCACGATCCAGGGGACGAGCAGTTCTTC. It encodes CASSHDPGDEQFF. Together with reference TRBV7-9 and TRBJ2-1, the CDR3 gives the full variable domain: DTGVSQNPRHKITKRGQNVTFRCDPISEHNRLYWYRQTLGQGPEFLTYFQNEAQLEKSRLLSDRFSAERPKGSFSTLEIQRTEQGDSAMYLCASSHDPGDEQFFGPGTRLTVL.

This clonotype was recorded at least ten times. The rearrangement joins TRBV7-2 to TRBJ2-1; D unclear. The germline CDR1 and CDR2 sequences are SGHTA and FQGNSA. The V end lost 2 bases, the J end lost 10 bases, and 6 bases lay between the germline ends. This CDR3 comprises 11 residues. This chain's CDR3 is CASSLYGEQFF. CDR3 DNA sequence: TGTGCCAGCAGCTTATACGGGGAGCAGTTCTTC.

This clonotype was seen a few times. This could be a read error, since a much larger clone is one nucleotide away. The CDR3 DNA reads TGTGCCAGCAGCTACACCCCCCTTTCCGCACCCCCCCACTTT. Its protein product is CASSYTPLSAPPHF. The rearrangement joins TRBV28 to TRBJ1-6; no definite D call. Germline V gene sequence: CDR1 MDHEN, CDR2 SYDVKM. CDR3 length: 14 residues.